Following are 5 T cell receptor beta chains from one sample sequenced in a study of blood T cell repertoires in COVID-19. The method was immunoSEQ multiplex PCR; TCRdb's version includes in-frame clones alone and lacks a portion of them. The sample contains about 88,000 clones, around 90% of which appear only once. Input material: peripheral blood. The receptor set was obtained from a woman aged 55-69 years with COVID-19, enrolled during active disease.

The genes are TRBV10-3 and TRBJ1-5; D remains unclear. Germline V lookup: CDR1 ENHRY, CDR2 SYGVKD. V shed 3 bases and J shed 1 base, with 16 bases lying between them. This CDR3 comprises 17 residues. The CDR3 DNA sequence: TGTGCCATCAGTGAATTTCGTGTAGTGAAGAGCAATCAGCCCCAGCATTTT. It codes for CAISEFRVVKSNQPQHF.

The chain is built from TRBV9 and TRBJ1-3; perhaps TRBD1 as D (5 bases). The CDR3 length is 15 residues. Germline V lookup: CDR1 SGDLS, CDR2 YYNGEE. The germline V and J ends were trimmed by 4 bases and 3 bases, with 14 bases remaining between them. CDR3 residues: CASSPRGGDGNTIYF. The CDR3 DNA sequence: TGTGCCAGCAGCCCCAGAGGAGGGGATGGAAACACCATATATTTT. The full variable domain, rest sourced from reference TRBV9 and TRBJ1-3, is DSGVTQTPKHLITATGQRVTLRCSPRSGDLSVYWYQQSLDQGLQFLIQYYNGEERAKGNILERFSAQQFPDLHSELNLSSLELGDSALYFCASSPRGGDGNTIYFGEGSWLTVV.

The chain joins TRBV30 to TRBJ1-6; TRBD1 matches 9 bases. There are 15 residues in the CDR3. In germline, CDR1 is GTSNPN, CDR2 SVGIG (reference sequence). Losses at the gene ends were 2 bases for V and 7 bases for J; bases not matched to a gene: 6. The CDR3 loop is CAWSKGGQGNSPLHF. DNA for the CDR3: TGTGCCTGGAGTAAGGGCGGACAGGGGAATTCACCCCTCCACTTT.

This clone has just a few counts. V usage is TRBV11-2 and J usage is TRBJ2-1; no definite D call. The V gene's germline CDR1 is SGHAT and CDR2 FQNNGV. Trimming took off 2 bases at V and 1 base at J, with 15 bases between the two ends. CDR3 size: 17 residues. CDR3 in amino acids: CASSLTRRPWSYNEQFF. The CDR3 DNA is TGTGCCAGCAGCTTAACCAGGCGACCCTGGTCCTACAATGAGCAGTTCTTC. Filled out from reference TRBV11-2 and TRBJ2-1, the complete variable domain reads EAGVAQSPRYKIIEKRQSVAFWCNPISGHATLYWYQQILGQGPKLLIQFQNNGVVDDSQLPKDRFSAERLKGVDSTLKIQPAKLEDSAVYLCASSLTRRPWSYNEQFFGPGTRLTVL.

In its sample, this clone was seen a few times. The chain recombines TRBV12-5 with TRBJ1-1; D uncertain. V lost 6 bases and J lost 7, with 18 bases in between. The length of the CDR3 is 14 residues. The germline V gene encodes CDR1 LGHNT and CDR2 FRNRAP. CDR3 coding DNA: TGTGCTAGTGGCCAGGCCCGTTCCGAAGGTGAAGCTTTCTTT. It specifies CASGQARSEGEAFF.